The 32 T cell receptor beta chains below were found in one sample sequenced in a study of response to subunit inactivated influenza vaccine. Each CDR3 protein is one row after TCRdb ran MiXCR on the RT-PCR reads. The sample records 540,000 or so distinct CDR3 sequences, under 15% being singletons. Material: PBMCs from blood, obtained 45 days after vaccination. The source is a man over 45 who received an inactivated influenza vaccine.

V usage is TRBV6-5 and J usage is TRBJ1-4; no reliable D call. Germline-derived CDR1 and CDR2 are MNHEY and SVGAGI. Trimming pared 0 bases from V and 5 bases from J, leaving 10 bases between. CDR3 size: 15 residues. The CDR3 region has the DNA TGTGCCAGCAGTTACTCGGGATACCTAAATGAAAAACTGTTTTTT. Translated: CASSYSGYLNEKLFF.

This clonotype was observed a few times. This chain links TRBV11-2 with TRBJ1-4; possibly TRBD1 for D (5 bases). Germline CDR1 is SGHAT and CDR2 is FQNNGV. V was clipped by 5 bases and J by 4 bases, with 14 bases between them. The CDR3 is 15 residues long. The CDR3 sequence is CASSHSGRINEKLFF. The CDR3 region has the DNA TGTGCCAGCAGCCACTCGGGACGTATTAATGAAAAACTGTTTTTT. Using reference TRBV11-2 and TRBJ1-4 for the parts outside the CDR3, the full variable domain is EAGVAQSPRYKIIEKRQSVAFWCNPISGHATLYWYQQILGQGPKLLIQFQNNGVVDDSQLPKDRFSAERLKGVDSTLKIQPAKLEDSAVYLCASSHSGRINEKLFFGSGTQLSVL.

In this sample, this clonotype turned up a few times. V usage is TRBV29-1 and J usage is TRBJ2-7; 8 bases fit TRBD2. The CDR3 runs 11 residues. Germline loops: CDR1 SQVTM, CDR2 ANQGSEA. V lost 7 bases and J lost 6; bases outside the gene matches: 5. CDR3: CSAGRDSEQYF. CDR3 nucleotides: TGCAGCGCCGGGAGGGATAGCGAGCAGTACTTC.

V and J are TRBV6-2 or TRBV6-3 and TRBJ1-1, with 8 positions matching TRBD1. The V gene's germline CDR1 is MNHEY and CDR2 SVGEGT. The CDR3 runs to 13 residues. V shed 10 bases and J 6 bases; nucleotides not matched to a gene: 10. The CDR3 coding sequence is TGTGCCACCACAGGACAGGGATTCCCTGAAGCTTTCTTT. It encodes CATTGQGFPEAFF.

The chain employs TRBV5-5 and TRBJ2-1; D is possibly TRBD2 (6 bases). Trimming stripped 7 bases from V and 0 bases from J, with 14 bases between. The CDR3 is 15 residues long. Germline V gives CDR1 SGHKS, CDR2 YYEKEE (reference sequence). The CDR3 bases are TGTGCCAGCGACGGAGGGTCACTCTCCTACAATGAGCAGTTCTTC. As protein: CASDGGSLSYNEQFF.

This clonotype was counted a few times. The rearrangement links TRBV28 to TRBJ2-5; tentative D call: TRBD1 (5 bases). There are 16 residues in the CDR3. V dropped 8 bases and J dropped 2 bases, with 21 bases sitting between them. Per germline, CDR1 MDHEN and CDR2 SYDVKM. The CDR3 loop reads CASRPPRSTGQETQYF. The CDR3 coding sequence is TGTGCCAGCCGACCCCCAAGAAGCACAGGACAAGAGACCCAGTACTTC. The full variable domain, in which reference TRBV28 and TRBJ2-5 provide the parts outside the CDR3, is DVKVTQSSRYLVKRTGEKVFLECVQDMDHENMFWYRQDPGLGLRLIYFSYDVKMKEKGDIPEGYSVSREKKERFSLILESASTNQTSMYLCASRPPRSTGQETQYFGPGTRLLVL.

In this sample, this clonotype turned up once. This sequence joins TRBV2 and TRBJ2-7, with D possibly TRBD2 on 5 matching bases. The CDR3 totals 13 residues. With 9 bases removed from V and 2 bases from J, the gap between germline ends came to 14 bases. Germline V gene data show CDR1 as SNHLY and CDR2 as FYNNEI. The CDR3 sequence is CARRRVGAYEQYF. CDR3 sequence (DNA): TGTGCCAGAAGACGGGTCGGGGCCTACGAGCAGTACTTC.

This clonotype was seen repeatedly, ten times or more. The gene calls are TRBV29-1 and TRBJ2-2; the D gene is possibly TRBD1 (5 bases). CDR1 is SQVTM, CDR2 ANQGSEA, per germline. CDR3 length: 14 residues. Trimming took off 7 bases at V and 5 bases at J, with 17 bases between the two ends. CDR3 in amino acids: CSAGLGVGTGELFF. In nucleotides, the CDR3 is TGCAGCGCCGGTTTAGGGGTAGGGACCGGGGAGCTGTTTTTT.

This clonotype was recorded a few times. The V gene is TRBV20-1, the J gene TRBJ2-3; TRBD2 matches 11 bases. The V and J ends lost 6 bases and 6 bases, in that order; junction bases with no gene match: 11. The CDR3 sequence is 15 residues long. Per the germline V gene, CDR1 is DFQATT and CDR2 is SNEGSKA (reference sequence). The CDR3 region is CSARGLAEPRDTQYF. DNA of the CDR3: TGCAGTGCAAGGGGACTAGCGGAGCCCCGGGATACGCAGTATTTT.

Many counts were recorded for this clonotype. Germline is not matched at one junction end, which may reflect a read error. The rearrangement joins TRBV5-1 to TRBJ2-7, with 9 nucleotides matching TRBD1. Germline V gives CDR1 SGHRS, CDR2 YFSETQ. The CDR3 loop spans 14 amino acids. Here the CDR3 DNA reads TGTGCCAGCAGCACGGGACAGGGCTCCTACGAGCAGTACTTC. Its translation is CASSTGQGSYEQYF. Full variable domain (missing parts from reference TRBV5-1 and TRBJ2-7): KAGVTQTPRYLIKTRGQQVTLSCSPISGHRSVSWYQQTPGQGLQFLFEYFSETQRNKGNFPGRFSGRQFSNSRSEMNVSTLELGDSALYLCASSTGQGSYEQYFGPGTRLTVT.

A few counts support this clonotype. This chain connects TRBV28 to TRBJ1-5, with 8 bases that match TRBD1. V dropped 6 bases and J dropped 4; count of bases not matched to a gene: 8. Germline V gene data show CDR1 as MDHEN and CDR2 as SYDVKM. This CDR3 is 15 amino acids long. The CDR3 reads CASRAGTGWNQPQHF. CDR3 nucleotide sequence: TGTGCCAGCAGGGCCGGGACAGGATGGAATCAGCCCCAGCATTTT.

This clonotype was recorded at least ten times. The chain employs TRBV13 and TRBJ2-7; the D gene is possibly TRBD1 (6 bases). The V end was cut by 2 bases, the J end by 4 bases, with 12 bases between. CDR1 PRHDT and CDR2 FYEKMQ come from the germline V gene (reference sequence). The length of the CDR3 is 14 residues. The CDR3 DNA reads TGTGCCAGCAGCTTAAGTGGGGGCGGTTACGAGCAGTACTTC. Translation gives CASSLSGGGYEQYF.

This clonotype has a handful of counts. The rearrangement uses TRBV4-1 and TRBJ2-7; D is perhaps TRBD2 (6 bases). V was cut by 1 base and J by 5 bases, with 18 bases left in between. CDR1 and CDR2 from the germline V gene are MGHRA and YSYEKL. The CDR3 runs to 16 residues. The CDR3 coding sequence is TGCGCCAGCAGCCAAGGTTGGGCAGGGAGGAAGAACGAGCAGTACTTC. Its translation: CASSQGWAGRKNEQYF.

This clonotype was seen a few times. V gene TRBV6-5 combines with J gene TRBJ2-7; TRBD2 matches 10 bases. Germline assignment: CDR1 MNHEY and CDR2 SVGAGI. This CDR3 region has 16 residues. J gave up 2 bases and V 0 bases, and 4 bases lay outside the gene matches. The CDR3 DNA follows: TGTGCCAGCAGTTACTCTACTAGCGGGGCAACCTACGAGCAGTACTTC. Its protein is CASSYSTSGATYEQYF.

This clonotype has more than one count but fewer than ten. This sequence joins TRBV20-1 and TRBJ2-7; TRBD2 is a possible D gene (6 bases). Germline-derived CDR1 and CDR2 are DFQATT and SNEGSKA (reference sequence). V was shortened by 6 bases and J by 4 bases, with 16 bases between the two germline ends. This CDR3 has 13 amino acids. The CDR3 bases are TGCAGTGCCCCCCCCAGCGGGCAGTACGAGCAGTACTTC. This translates into CSAPPSGQYEQYF.

This clonotype was detected a few times. The V gene is TRBV5-1, the J gene TRBJ2-3; D is unclear. CDR1 and CDR2 from the germline V gene are SGHRS and YFSETQ. V was cut by 0 bases and J by 2 bases, with 13 bases left in between. CDR3 length: 16 residues. The DNA of the CDR3 is TGCGCCAGCAGCTTGGGGTCATCGAGCCCCACAGATACGCAGTATTTT. This sequence encodes CASSLGSSSPTDTQYF.

This clonotype was picked up a small number of times. This chain uses TRBV5-1 with TRBJ2-3; D perhaps matches TRBD2 (5 bases). Germline assignment: CDR1 SGHRS and CDR2 YFSETQ. The CDR3 sequence is 17 residues long. The V gene lost 0 bases and the J gene lost 1 base, with 15 bases spanning the gap. The CDR3 nucleotides read TGCGCCAGCAGCTTGGGGGCCGGGAATTCGGGCACAGATACGCAGTATTTT. Translating gives CASSLGAGNSGTDTQYF.

The chain combines TRBV7-2 with TRBJ2-7; 9 positions agree with TRBD2. Unmatched junction bases numbered 9, after V lost 7 bases and J lost 2 bases. Germline CDR1 reads SGHTA; CDR2 reads FQGNSA. This CDR3 has 15 residues. This chain's CDR3 is CASTLGLAGTYEQYF. The DNA for the CDR3 is TGTGCCAGCACCCTGGGACTAGCAGGAACCTACGAGCAGTACTTC.

This clonotype was seen a handful of times. The chain couples TRBV12-3 or TRBV12-4 to TRBJ2-3; D may be TRBD2 (6 bases). The length of the CDR3 is 14 residues. Trimming pared 3 bases from V and 6 bases from J, leaving 13 bases between. CDR3 amino acids: CASSFITSIDTQYF. The CDR3 DNA reads TGTGCCAGCAGTTTTATTACTAGCATTGATACGCAGTATTTT.

V and J are TRBV18 and TRBJ2-3; D is perhaps TRBD1 or TRBD2 (6 bases each). CDR1 is KGHSH and CDR2 is LQKENI in the germline V gene. The CDR3 contains 14 residues. Trimming pared 2 bases from V and 5 bases from J, leaving 11 bases between. CDR3: CASSPAGGGDTQYF. CDR3 DNA: TGTGCCAGCTCACCAGCCGGGGGCGGAGATACGCAGTATTTT. Full variable domain (rest looked up from reference TRBV18 and TRBJ2-3): NAGVMQNPRHLVRRRGQEARLRCSPMKGHSHVYWYRQLPEEGLKFMVYLQKENIIDESGMPKERFSAEFPKEGPSILRIQQVVRGDSAAYFCASSPAGGGDTQYFGPGTRLTVL.

The V call is TRBV4-3, the J call TRBJ1-1, with 8 bases matching TRBD1. The J segment lost 3 bases and the V segment lost 4 bases, leaving 7 bases of the junction unmatched. The germline V gene has CDR1 LGHNA and CDR2 YSLEER. CDR3 length: 15 amino acids. The CDR3: CASSPIRGQYTEAFF. DNA of the CDR3: TGCGCCAGCAGCCCTATCAGGGGGCAGTACACTGAAGCTTTCTTT.

This clonotype has only a few counts. The chain uses TRBV7-9 and TRBJ2-3, with D unclear. CDR1 is SEHNR and CDR2 is FQNEAQ in the germline V gene (reference sequence). Trimming pared 8 bases from V and 0 bases from J, leaving 15 bases between. The CDR3 sequence is 15 residues long. The CDR3 coding sequence is TGTGCCAGCGTGTTGGTTACAGCCAGCACAGATACGCAGTATTTT. It is translated as CASVLVTASTDTQYF.

The DNA of the CDR3 is TGTGCCAGCAGCCTAGCGGGGACCGAGCAGTACTTC. Its protein is CASSLAGTEQYF. This chain joins TRBV28 and TRBJ2-7; the match to TRBD2 covers 9 bases. With 6 bases clipped from V and 6 bases from J, the junction kept 3 bases outside the gene matches. From germline, CDR1 is MDHEN and CDR2 SYDVKM. The CDR3 totals 12 residues.

This clonotype was seen ten or more times. This chain uses TRBV4-2 with TRBJ2-1, with D hard to call. The CDR3 extends over 13 amino acids. V was trimmed by 3 bases and J by 1 base, leaving 4 bases between them. Germline CDR1 LGHNA, CDR2 YNFKEQ. CDR3 DNA sequence: TGTGCCAGCAGCCAGGTGTCCTACAATGAGCAGTTCTTC. Its protein is CASSQVSYNEQFF.

This clonotype has at least ten counts. The chain uses TRBV29-1 and TRBJ1-1, with 11 bases aligning to TRBD1. Germline V CDR1 and CDR2: SQVTM, ANQGSEA. V shed 2 bases and J 4 bases; nucleotides not matched to a gene: 6. The CDR3 extends over 15 amino acids. CDR3 DNA sequence: TGCAGCGTTGAAAGGACAGGGGGCCTCCTCACTGAAGCTTTCTTT. Translation: CSVERTGGLLTEAFF.

The V and J genes are TRBV9 and TRBJ2-2; D not certain. V was cut by 7 bases and J by 5 bases, with 12 bases left in between. This CDR3 contains 13 residues. Germline V gives CDR1 SGDLS, CDR2 YYNGEE. The CDR3 nucleotides read TGTGCCAGCTCGTCTAGAACGACCGGGGAGCTGTTTTTT. As protein: CASSSRTTGELFF.

This clonotype has only a few counts. V and J are TRBV7-9 and TRBJ2-7; 7 bases fit TRBD1. Germline V gene data show CDR1 as SEHNR and CDR2 as FQNEAQ (reference sequence). The CDR3 has 11 amino acids. Trimming took 5 bases from V and 9 from J; bases not matched to a gene: 4. The CDR3 spells CASSLNRGQYF. The CDR3, as DNA: TGTGCCAGCAGCCTAAACAGGGGGCAGTACTTC.

This chain uses TRBV5-6 with TRBJ2-2, with D tentatively TRBD1 or TRBD2 (5 bases each). The germline V gene encodes CDR1 SGHDT and CDR2 YYEEEE. This CDR3 contains 17 residues. The ends were cut back, 5 bases at V and 2 bases at J, with 19 bases in the middle. The CDR3 is CASRLFGGTANTGELFF. The CDR3 DNA reads as TGTGCCAGCAGGCTTTTTGGGGGAACAGCTAACACCGGGGAGCTGTTTTTT.

This clonotype was seen many times. The chain combines TRBV19 with TRBJ2-7; 7 bases map to TRBD1. V trimming: 4 bases; J trimming: 2 bases; junction bases outside the gene matches: 5. This CDR3 comprises 14 residues. Germline V CDR1 and CDR2: LNHDA, SQIVND (reference sequence). The DNA of the CDR3 is TGTGCCAGTAGTAGGAGACAGGGCCCCTACGAGCAGTACTTC. Encoded protein: CASSRRQGPYEQYF.

This clonotype was observed a few times. J is TRBJ2-3 and V is TRBV3-1; possible D gene TRBD2, 6 bases. Germline V gives CDR1 LGHDT, CDR2 YNNKEL (reference sequence). The CDR3 contains 15 residues. Trimming stripped 2 bases from V and 0 bases from J, with 9 bases between. The CDR3 coding sequence is TGTGCCAGCAGCCAACCCGGGACTAGCACAGATACGCAGTATTTT. Protein product: CASSQPGTSTDTQYF.

A few counts support this clonotype. This rearrangement joins TRBV6-5 to TRBJ1-2; D not certain. Per the germline V gene, CDR1 is MNHEY and CDR2 is SVGAGI. This CDR3 is built from 16 residues. Trimming took 10 bases from V and 3 from J, leaving 24 bases between them. The CDR3 sequence: CATSVTYGEFDYGYTF. DNA for the CDR3: TGTGCCACCTCAGTTACTTATGGCGAGTTCGACTATGGCTACACCTTC.

The sample holds a few counts of this clonotype. The V and J genes are TRBV4-3 and TRBJ2-7; TRBD2 matches 16 bases. Per the germline V gene, CDR1 is LGHNA and CDR2 is YSLEER. The CDR3 extends over 18 amino acids. Unmatched junction bases numbered 7, after V lost 0 bases and J lost 5 bases. The CDR3 DNA follows: TGCGCCAGCAGCCAAGATCAGGGACTAGCGGGAGGGCTAGACGAGCAGTACTTC. Its protein product is CASSQDQGLAGGLDEQYF.